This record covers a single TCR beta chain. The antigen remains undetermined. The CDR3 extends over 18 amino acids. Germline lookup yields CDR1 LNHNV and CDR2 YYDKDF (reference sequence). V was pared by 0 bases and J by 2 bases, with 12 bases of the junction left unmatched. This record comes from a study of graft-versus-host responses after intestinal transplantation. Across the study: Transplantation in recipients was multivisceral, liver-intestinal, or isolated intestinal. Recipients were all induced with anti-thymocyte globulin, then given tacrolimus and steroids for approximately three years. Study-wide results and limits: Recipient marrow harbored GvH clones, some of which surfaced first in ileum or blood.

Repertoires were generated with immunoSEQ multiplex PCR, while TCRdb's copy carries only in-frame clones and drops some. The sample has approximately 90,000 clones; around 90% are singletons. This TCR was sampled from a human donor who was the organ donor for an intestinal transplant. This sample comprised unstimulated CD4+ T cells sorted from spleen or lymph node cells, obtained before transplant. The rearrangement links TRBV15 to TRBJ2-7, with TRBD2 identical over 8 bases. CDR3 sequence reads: CATSREARGVAGTYEQYF. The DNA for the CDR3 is TGTGCCACCAGCAGAGAGGCCCGGGGGGTAGCGGGAACCTACGAGCAGTACTTC. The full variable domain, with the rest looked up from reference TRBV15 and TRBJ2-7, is DAMVIQNPRYQVTQFGKPVTLSCSQTLNHNVMYWYQQKSSQAPKLLFHYYDKDFNNEADTPDNFQSRRPNTSFCFLDIRSPGLGDTAMYLCATSREARGVAGTYEQYFGPGTRLTVT.